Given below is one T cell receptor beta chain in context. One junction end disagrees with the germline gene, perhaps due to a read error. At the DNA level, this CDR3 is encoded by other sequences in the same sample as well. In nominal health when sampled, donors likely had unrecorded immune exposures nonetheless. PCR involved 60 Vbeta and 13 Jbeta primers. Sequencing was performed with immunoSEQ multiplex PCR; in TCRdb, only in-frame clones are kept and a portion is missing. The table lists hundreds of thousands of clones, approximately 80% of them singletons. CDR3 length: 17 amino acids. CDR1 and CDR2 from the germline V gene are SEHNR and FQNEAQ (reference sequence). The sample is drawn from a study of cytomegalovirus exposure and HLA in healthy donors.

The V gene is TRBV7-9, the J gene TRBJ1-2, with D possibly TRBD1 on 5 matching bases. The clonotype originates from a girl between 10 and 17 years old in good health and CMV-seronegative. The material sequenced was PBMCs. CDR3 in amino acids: CASSPTRGAGQRRGYTF. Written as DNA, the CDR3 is TGCGCCAGCAGCCCAACGCGTGGGGCAGGACAACGGCGGGGCTACACCTTC.